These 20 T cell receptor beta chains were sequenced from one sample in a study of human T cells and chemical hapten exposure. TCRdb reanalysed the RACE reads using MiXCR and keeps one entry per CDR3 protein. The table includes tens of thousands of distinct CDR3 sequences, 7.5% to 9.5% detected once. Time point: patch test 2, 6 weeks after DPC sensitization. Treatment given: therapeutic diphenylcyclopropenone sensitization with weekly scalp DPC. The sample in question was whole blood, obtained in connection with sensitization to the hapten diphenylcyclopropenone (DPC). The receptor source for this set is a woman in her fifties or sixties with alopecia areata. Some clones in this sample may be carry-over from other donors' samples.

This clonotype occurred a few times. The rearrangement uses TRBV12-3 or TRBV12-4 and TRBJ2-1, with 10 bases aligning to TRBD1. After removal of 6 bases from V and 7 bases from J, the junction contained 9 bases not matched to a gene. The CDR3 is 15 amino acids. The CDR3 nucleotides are TGTGCCAGCAGGGACGGACAGGGGGTCAGTAATGAGCAGTTCTTC. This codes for CASRDGQGVSNEQFF.

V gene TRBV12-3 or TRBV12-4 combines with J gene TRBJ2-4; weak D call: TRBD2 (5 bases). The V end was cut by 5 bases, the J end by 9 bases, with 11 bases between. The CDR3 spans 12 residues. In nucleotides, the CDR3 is TGTGCCAGCAGTCCCGGGGATGTCATTCAGTACTTC. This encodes CASSPGDVIQYF.

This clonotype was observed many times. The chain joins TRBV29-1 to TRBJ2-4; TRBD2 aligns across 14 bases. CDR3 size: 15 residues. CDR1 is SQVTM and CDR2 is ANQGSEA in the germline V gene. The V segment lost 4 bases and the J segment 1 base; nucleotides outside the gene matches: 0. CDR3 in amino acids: CSVGTSGGAKNIQYF. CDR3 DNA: TGCAGCGTTGGGACTAGCGGGGGGGCCAAAAACATTCAGTACTTC.

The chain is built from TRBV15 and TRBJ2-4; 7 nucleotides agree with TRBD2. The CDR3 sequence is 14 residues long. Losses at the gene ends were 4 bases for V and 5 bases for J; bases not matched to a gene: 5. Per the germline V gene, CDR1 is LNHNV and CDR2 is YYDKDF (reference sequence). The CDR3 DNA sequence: TGTGCCACCAGCATTGGTCTAGCGGAAAACATTCAGTACTTC. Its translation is CATSIGLAENIQYF.

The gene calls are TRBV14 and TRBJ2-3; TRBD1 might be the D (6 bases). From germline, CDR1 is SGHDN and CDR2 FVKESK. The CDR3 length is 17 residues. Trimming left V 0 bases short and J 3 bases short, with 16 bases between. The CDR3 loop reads CASSQDIEERGTDTQYF. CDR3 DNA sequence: TGTGCCAGCAGCCAAGATATCGAAGAGAGGGGGACAGATACGCAGTATTTT.

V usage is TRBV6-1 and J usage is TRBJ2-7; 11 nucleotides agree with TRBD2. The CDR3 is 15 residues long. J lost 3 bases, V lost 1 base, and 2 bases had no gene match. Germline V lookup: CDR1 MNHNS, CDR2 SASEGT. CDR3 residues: CASSEGLAGSYEQYF. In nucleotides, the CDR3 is TGTGCCAGCAGTGAAGGACTAGCGGGGAGCTACGAGCAGTACTTC.

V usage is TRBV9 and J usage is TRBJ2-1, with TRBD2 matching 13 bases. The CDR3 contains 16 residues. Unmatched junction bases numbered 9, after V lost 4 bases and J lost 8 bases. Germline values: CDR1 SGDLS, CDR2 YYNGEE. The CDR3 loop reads CASSTSLLAGGDEQFF. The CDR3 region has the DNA TGTGCCAGCAGCACCTCGTTACTAGCGGGAGGGGATGAGCAGTTCTTC.

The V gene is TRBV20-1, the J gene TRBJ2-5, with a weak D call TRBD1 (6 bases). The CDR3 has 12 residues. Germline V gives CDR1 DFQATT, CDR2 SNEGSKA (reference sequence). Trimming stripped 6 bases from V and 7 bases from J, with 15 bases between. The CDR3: CSAPDSSWTQYF. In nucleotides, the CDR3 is TGCAGTGCCCCGGACAGCTCGTGGACCCAGTACTTC.

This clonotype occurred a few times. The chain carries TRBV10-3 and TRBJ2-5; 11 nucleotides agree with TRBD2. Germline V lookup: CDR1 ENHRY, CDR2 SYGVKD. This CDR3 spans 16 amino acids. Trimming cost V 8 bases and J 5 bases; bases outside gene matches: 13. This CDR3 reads CAISPRGSGRAETQYF. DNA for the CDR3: TGTGCCATCTCACCCCGGGGTAGCGGGAGGGCGGAGACCCAGTACTTC.

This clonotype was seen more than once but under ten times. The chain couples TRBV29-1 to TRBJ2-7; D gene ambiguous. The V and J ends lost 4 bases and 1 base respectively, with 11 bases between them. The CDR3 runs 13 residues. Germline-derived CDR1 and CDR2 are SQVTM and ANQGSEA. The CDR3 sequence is CSVGMGSSYEQYF. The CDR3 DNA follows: TGCAGCGTTGGTATGGGCTCTTCCTACGAGCAGTACTTC.

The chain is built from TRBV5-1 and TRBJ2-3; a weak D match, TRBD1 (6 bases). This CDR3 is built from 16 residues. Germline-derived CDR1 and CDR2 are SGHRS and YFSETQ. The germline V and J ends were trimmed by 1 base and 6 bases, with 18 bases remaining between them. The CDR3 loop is CASSLKGPRGPDTQYF. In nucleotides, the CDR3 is TGCGCCAGCAGCTTGAAGGGACCCAGGGGTCCTGATACGCAGTATTTT.

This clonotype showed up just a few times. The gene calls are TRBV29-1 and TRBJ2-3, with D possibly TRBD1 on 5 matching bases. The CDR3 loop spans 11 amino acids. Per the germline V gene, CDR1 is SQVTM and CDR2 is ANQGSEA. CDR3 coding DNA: TGCATCGTGGCCAGGGCAGATACGCAGTATTTT. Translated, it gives CIVARADTQYF.

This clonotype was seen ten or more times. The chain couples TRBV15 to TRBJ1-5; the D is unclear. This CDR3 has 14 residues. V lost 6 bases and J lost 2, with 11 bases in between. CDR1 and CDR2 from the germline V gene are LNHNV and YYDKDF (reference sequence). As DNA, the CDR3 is TGTGCCACCAGTTCGTTGATAGGCAATCAGCCCCAGCATTTT. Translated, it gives CATSSLIGNQPQHF.

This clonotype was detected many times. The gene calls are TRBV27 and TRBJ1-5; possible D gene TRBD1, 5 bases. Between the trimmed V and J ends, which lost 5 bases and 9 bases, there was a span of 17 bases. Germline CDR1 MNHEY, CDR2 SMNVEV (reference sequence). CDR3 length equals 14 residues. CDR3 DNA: TGTGCCAGCAGTCCGGGACGGGGAGTTGGGCCCCAGCATTTT. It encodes CASSPGRGVGPQHF.

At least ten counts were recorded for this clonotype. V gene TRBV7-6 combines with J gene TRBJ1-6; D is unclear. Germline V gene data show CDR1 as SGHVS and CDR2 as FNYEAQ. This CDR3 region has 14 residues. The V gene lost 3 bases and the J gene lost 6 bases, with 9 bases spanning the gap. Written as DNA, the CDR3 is TGTGCCAGCAGCTTGGAGACTCGTAATTCACCCCTCCACTTT. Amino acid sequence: CASSLETRNSPLHF.

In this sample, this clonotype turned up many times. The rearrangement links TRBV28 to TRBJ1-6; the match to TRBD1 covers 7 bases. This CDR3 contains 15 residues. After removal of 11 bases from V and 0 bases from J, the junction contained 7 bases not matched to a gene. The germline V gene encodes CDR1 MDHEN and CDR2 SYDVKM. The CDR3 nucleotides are TGTGCCGTCAGTACAGGGGTCTCCTATAATTCACCCCTCCACTTT. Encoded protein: CAVSTGVSYNSPLHF.

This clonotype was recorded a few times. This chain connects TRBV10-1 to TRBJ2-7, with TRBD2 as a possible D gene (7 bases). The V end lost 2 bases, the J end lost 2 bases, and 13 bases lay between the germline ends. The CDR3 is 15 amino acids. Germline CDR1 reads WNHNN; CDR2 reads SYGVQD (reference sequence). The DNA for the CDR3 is TGCGCCAGCAGTGAGACTCGGGGGGCGGCCTACGAGCAGTACTTC. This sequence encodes CASSETRGAAYEQYF.

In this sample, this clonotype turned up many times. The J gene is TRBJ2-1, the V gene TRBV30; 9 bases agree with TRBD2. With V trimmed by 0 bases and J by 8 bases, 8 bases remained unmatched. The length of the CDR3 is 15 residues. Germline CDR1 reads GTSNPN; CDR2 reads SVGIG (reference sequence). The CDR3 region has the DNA TGTGCCTGGAGTGTATCGGCGGGAGGGATAGATGAGCAGTTCTTC. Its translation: CAWSVSAGGIDEQFF.

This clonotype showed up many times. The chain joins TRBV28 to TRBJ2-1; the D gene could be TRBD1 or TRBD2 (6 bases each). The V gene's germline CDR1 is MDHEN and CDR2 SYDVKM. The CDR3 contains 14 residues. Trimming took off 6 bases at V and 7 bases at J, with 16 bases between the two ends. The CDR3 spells CASRIGGRRNEQFF. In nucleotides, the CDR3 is TGTGCCAGCAGGATAGGGGGGCGCCGGAATGAGCAGTTCTTC.

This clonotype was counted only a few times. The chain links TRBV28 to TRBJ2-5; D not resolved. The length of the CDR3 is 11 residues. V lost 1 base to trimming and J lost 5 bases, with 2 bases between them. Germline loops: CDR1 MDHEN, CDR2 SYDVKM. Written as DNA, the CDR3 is TGTGCCAGCAGTTTATCTGAGACCCAGTACTTC. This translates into CASSLSETQYF.